This T cell receptor (beta chain) was captured in a study of T cells in Graves' hyperthyroidism and ophthalmopathy. Template material for amplifying TCR beta CDR3 regions consisted of RNA transcripts. HTBI primers were the set used in a first-round RT-PCR of the TCR CDR3. MiXCR was run by TCRdb on the multiplex PCR reads, yielding one entry per CDR3 protein. Seen here are 250,000 to 300,000 distinct CDR3 sequences, roughly 15% observed once, and the top ten hold approximately 7.9%. This clonotype has at least ten counts. Stable hyperthyroidism: no ophthalmopathy progression over 18 months of follow-up. Disease duration under 2 months; hyperthyroidism patients were aged 18 to 65. Patients were excluded for uncontrolled infection, other autoimmune disease, pregnancy or lactation. Clinical symptoms, serum thyroxine, TRAb, thyroid ultrasound and orbital computed tomography established diagnosis. The clonotype comes from a woman aged 40 to 55 with Graves' hyperthyroidism. Input material: blood.

CDR3 in amino acids: CAISESQAGGLNEQFF. The CDR3, as DNA: TGTGCCATCAGTGAGTCCCAGGCAGGGGGCCTGAATGAGCAGTTCTTC. The genes are TRBV10-3 and TRBJ2-1, with 8 bases aligning to TRBD1. V was clipped by 0 bases and J by 7 bases; unmatched bases: 8. Germline lookup yields CDR1 ENHRY and CDR2 SYGVKD. This CDR3 contains 16 residues.